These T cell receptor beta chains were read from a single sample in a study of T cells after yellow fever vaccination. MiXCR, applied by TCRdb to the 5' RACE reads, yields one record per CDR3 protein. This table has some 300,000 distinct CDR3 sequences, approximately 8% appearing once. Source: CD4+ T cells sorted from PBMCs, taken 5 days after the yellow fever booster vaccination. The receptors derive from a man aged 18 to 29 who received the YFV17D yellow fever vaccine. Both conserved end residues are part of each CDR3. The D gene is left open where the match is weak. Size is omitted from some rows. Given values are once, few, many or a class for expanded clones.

TGTGCCAGCAGCGTAGATGGGTTGCCTGGAAACACCATATATTTT,CASSVDGLPGNTIYF,TRBV9,TRBJ1-3,NA,NA
TGCAGCGTTGCGACAGGATCGGCAGAGACCCAGTACTTC,CSVATGSAETQYF,TRBV29-1,TRBJ2-5,few,NA
TGTGCCAGCAGCAGGAGGAACTCCTACGAGCAGTACTTC,CASSRRNSYEQYF,TRBV27,TRBJ2-7,many,NA
TGCAGTGCTACCCCCGGGCCTTCCCGTGAAGCTTTCTTT,CSATPGPSREAFF,TRBV20-1,TRBJ1-1,few,NA
TGTGCCAGCAGTTCACAGGGGTACTTCGAGCAGTACTTC,CASSSQGYFEQYF,TRBV12-3/TRBV12-4,TRBJ2-7,NA,TRBD1
TGTGCCAGCAGTGACAGGGACACCGGGGAGCTGTTTTTT,CASSDRDTGELFF,TRBV6-4,TRBJ2-2,many,NA
TGTGCTAGTGGTTCCCGTTGGCCGACTCAAGAGACCCAGTACTTC,CASGSRWPTQETQYF,TRBV12-5,TRBJ2-5,NA,NA
TGCGCCAGCAGCCCACGTCACAGGTTCTCACCCCTCCACTTT,CASSPRHRFSPLHF,TRBV4-3,TRBJ1-6,few,NA
TGTGCCAGCAGCGGGGGGGCTGGTACCGGGGAGCTGTTTTTT,CASSGGAGTGELFF,TRBV2,TRBJ2-2,few,TRBD2
TGTGCCAGCAGCTTCAAAAGCGGTAATACCTACAATGAGCAGTTCTTC,CASSFKSGNTYNEQFF,TRBV7-3,TRBJ2-1,NA,NA
TGTGCCAGCAGTTATGGCGCGACCCAGTACTTC,CASSYGATQYF,TRBV6-5,TRBJ2-5,many,NA
TGTGCCAGTAGTACCACCGGGACAGGGAATGGCTACACCTTC,CASSTTGTGNGYTF,TRBV19,TRBJ1-2,NA,TRBD1
TGTGCCAGCAGCTCCTGGACAGGGGGAGGTAGCGAGCAGTACTTC,CASSSWTGGGSEQYF,TRBV7-6,TRBJ2-7,once,TRBD1
TGTGCCAGCAGGGGGGGACTACAAACTTATAAACGGACCAAAAACATTCAGTACTTC,CASRGGLQTYKRTKNIQYF,TRBV2,TRBJ2-4,few,TRBD2
TGTGCCACCAGCGGAGGGTTGGACACAGATACGCAGTATTTT,CATSGGLDTDTQYF,TRBV15,TRBJ2-3,few,NA
TGTGCCACCAGTTCCAGGGAAGACTATGGCTACACCTTC,CATSSREDYGYTF,TRBV24-1,TRBJ1-2,few,NA
TGTGCCAGCAGCCAAGATAACAGGGCCTACGAGCAGTACTTC,CASSQDNRAYEQYF,TRBV3-1,TRBJ2-7,few,NA
TGTGCCAGCAGTTACTCGACGGCGGGGGCATATGAGCAGTTCTTC,CASSYSTAGAYEQFF,TRBV6-5,TRBJ2-1,NA,NA
TGCAGTGCGAAGGCAAACATTCAGTACTTC,CSAKANIQYF,TRBV20-1,TRBJ2-4,few,NA
TGTGCCAGCAGCTTTGGAGGACTAGCGGGGGGTCGACCAGATACGCAGTATTTT,CASSFGGLAGGRPDTQYF,TRBV7-9,TRBJ2-3,few,TRBD2
TGTGCCAGTACGACAGGGGGCGCATTTCAGCCCCAGCATTTT,CASTTGGAFQPQHF,TRBV28,TRBJ1-5,NA,TRBD1
TGTGCCAGCAGCTTATCCTCACACGAGCAGTACTTC,CASSLSSHEQYF,TRBV7-2,TRBJ2-7,NA,NA